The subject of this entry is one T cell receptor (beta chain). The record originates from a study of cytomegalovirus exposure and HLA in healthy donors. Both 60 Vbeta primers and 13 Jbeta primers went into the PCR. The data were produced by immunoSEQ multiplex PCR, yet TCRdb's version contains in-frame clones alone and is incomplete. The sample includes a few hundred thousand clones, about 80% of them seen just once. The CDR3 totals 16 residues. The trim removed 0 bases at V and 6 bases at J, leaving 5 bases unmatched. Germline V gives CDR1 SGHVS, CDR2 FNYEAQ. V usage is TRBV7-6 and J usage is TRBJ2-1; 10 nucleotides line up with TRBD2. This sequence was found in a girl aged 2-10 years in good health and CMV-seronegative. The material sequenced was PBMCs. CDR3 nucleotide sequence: TGTGCCAGCAGCTTAGCTCAGAGCGGGAGGGCCAATGAGCAGTTCTTC. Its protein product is CASSLAQSGRANEQFF.